In its sample, the clone carrying this T cell receptor beta chain was seen many times. Its antigen is as yet unknown. TCRdb called the 5' RACE reads again in MiXCR, with one record for every CDR3 protein. The sample shows about 96,000 distinct CDR3 sequences, about 9.1% of them seen only once. The record originates from a study of CD8 T cells in ankylosing spondylitis. The study, taken as a whole, reports: The study identified a TCR beta motif of several highly homologous variants that appeared characteristic of ankylosing spondylitis blood.

CDR1 SGDLS and CDR2 YYNGEE come from the germline V gene. The V and J ends lost 2 bases and 3 bases respectively, with 11 bases between them. The CDR3 loop spans 14 amino acids. This chain connects TRBV9 to TRBJ2-5, with D perhaps matching TRBD2 (6 bases). Sequenced sample: blood, either unsorted or a sorted T cell fraction (not recorded which). The TCR comes from a male donor with ankylosing spondylitis or in good health (not recorded which). In DNA, the CDR3 is TGTGCCAGCAGCGTCACTAGGACTAAAGAGACCCAGTACTTC. Its protein product is CASSVTRTKETQYF.